This is a list of T cell receptor beta chains from one sample in a study of cytomegalovirus exposure and HLA in healthy donors. Assay: immunoSEQ multiplex PCR; the TCRdb copy retains only in-frame clones and omits some. In the table there are some 200,000 clones, roughly 80% of which are singletons. Sequencing was done on a sample of PBMCs. Receptors originate from a middle-aged man in good health and CMV-seropositive. CDR3s include the opening cysteine and the closing phenylalanine or tryptophan. A D gene is named only where the DNA matches it firmly. Clone size, where shown, is once, few, many, or a class for clones that have expanded.

V	D	J	size	DNA	CDR3
TRBV5-4	.	TRBJ2-2	.	TGTGCCAGCAGTCTGGGTGGGGCGGCCGGGGAGCTGTTTTTT	CASSLGGAAGELFF
TRBV10-3	TRBD1	TRBJ1-6	few	TGTGCCATCAGTGACCCAGGGGGCTCCTATAATTCACCCCTCCACTTT	CAISDPGGSYNSPLHF
TRBV28	TRBD1	TRBJ1-2	.	TGTGCCAGCAGTCCGGGGACAGCAACCCTAGGTGGCTACACCTTC	CASSPGTATLGGYTF
TRBV27	TRBD2	TRBJ2-1	.	TGTGCCAGCAGTTTAGCCGGGACTAGCTTGGATGAGCAGTTCTTC	CASSLAGTSLDEQFF
TRBV4-1	.	TRBJ1-5	.	TGCGCCAGCAGCCAAGTATTAAATCAGCCCCAGCATTTT	CASSQVLNQPQHF
TRBV28	.	TRBJ2-3	few	TGTGCCAGCAGTTTATACGCGGAGATCAGGGAAGGCGCAGATACGCAGTATTTT	CASSLYAEIREGADTQYF
TRBV6-5	TRBD2	TRBJ2-1	.	TGTGCCAGCACCCCCCTAGCGGGGGGGCATAATGAGCAGTTCTTC	CASTPLAGGHNEQFF
TRBV5-4	.	TRBJ2-1	.	TGTGCCAGCAGCTCGAGAAGGGGATGGGAGCAGTTCTTC	CASSSRRGWEQFF
TRBV4-2	TRBD2	TRBJ2-3	.	TGTGCCAGCAGCCAAGAAGCGGGGGGGCCGGGGACAGATACGCAGTATTTT	CASSQEAGGPGTDTQYF
TRBV10-3	.	TRBJ1-5	.	TGTGCCATCAGTTACAGGGACGATCAGCCCCAGCATTTT	CAISYRDDQPQHF
TRBV19	TRBD1	TRBJ2-7	once	TGTGCCAGCCGGGACAGGCTTGGAGAGCAGTACTTC	CASRDRLGEQYF
TRBV19	.	TRBJ2-2	.	TGTGCCAGTAGGTCTCCCAACACCGGGGAGCTGTTTTTT	CASRSPNTGELFF
TRBV6-6	.	TRBJ2-7	.	TGTGCCAGCAGACTCACGACAGATACCTACGAGCAGTACTTC	CASRLTTDTYEQYF
TRBV4-3	.	TRBJ1-1	few	TGCGCCAGCAGCCCTATCCTGAACACTGAAGCTTTCTTT	CASSPILNTEAFF
TRBV19	.	TRBJ2-1	few	TGTGCCAGTAGTATTTGGGGGCGGGAGCAGTTCTTC	CASSIWGREQFF
TRBV4-1	.	TRBJ2-7	.	TGCGCCAGCAGCCCGACAGGATCTCCCTACGAGCAGTACTTC	CASSPTGSPYEQYF
TRBV28	.	TRBJ1-3	once	TGTGCCAGCAGCATACAGGGTTCGGAGAGTGGAAACACCATATATTTT	CASSIQGSESGNTIYF
TRBV5-4	.	TRBJ2-7	.	TGTGCCAGCAGCTACCCCGAGACAAACGAGCAGTACTTC	CASSYPETNEQYF
TRBV7-6	.	TRBJ2-1	.	TGTGCCAGCAGTCCAGGGCCCCACAGTGATGAGCAGTTCTTC	CASSPGPHSDEQFF
TRBV27	TRBD2	TRBJ2-1	.	TGTGCCAGCAGGCATCGACTAGCGGGGGGGGTTGAGCAGTTCTTC	CASRHRLAGGVEQFF
TRBV30	.	TRBJ1-2	.	TGTGCCTGGAGTGTACTTCTCTATGGCTACACCTTC	CAWSVLLYGYTF
TRBV28	TRBD1	TRBJ2-5	.	TGTGCCAGCACCCCACAGGGGAACGTCCAAGAGACCCAGTACTTC	CASTPQGNVQETQYF
TRBV2	.	TRBJ1-4	.	TGTGCCAGCAGTGCAGGACTGGAGGATGAAAAACTGTTTTTT	CASSAGLEDEKLFF
TRBV5-4	TRBD2	TRBJ2-5	.	TGTGCCAGCAGCTTGTTGCAGGGAGGGCAAGAGACCCAGTACTTC	CASSLLQGGQETQYF
TRBV5-5	TRBD1	TRBJ2-1	.	TGTGCCACCTACCGGGACAGGGTCAATGAGCAGTTCTTC	CATYRDRVNEQFF
TRBV10-3	TRBD1	TRBJ1-2	few	TGTGCCAACTCAGAAGGGACAGGGTCCAACTATGGCTACACCTTC	CANSEGTGSNYGYTF
TRBV6-5	.	TRBJ1-1	.	TGTGCCAGCAGAAGACAGAAGATGAACACTGAAGCTTTCTTT	CASRRQKMNTEAFF
TRBV27	.	TRBJ1-1	.	TGTGCCAGCGCACGGGAAACTGAAGCTTTCTTT	CASARETEAFF
TRBV6-1	.	TRBJ2-7	few	TGTGCCAGCAGTGTTCAGGGGGCTTTAGCGGGGGACAACGACGAGCAGTACTTC	CASSVQGALAGDNDEQYF
TRBV18	.	TRBJ1-1	.	TGTGCCAGCTCACCAGGAGGCCCGGCCGCGGACACTGAAGCTTTCTTT	CASSPGGPAADTEAFF
TRBV25-1	TRBD2	TRBJ2-2	few	TGTGCCAGCAGTGTAGCGGGGAGGGCCGGGGAGCTGTTTTTT	CASSVAGRAGELFF
TRBV19	.	TRBJ2-7	.	TGTGCCAGTAGTATAAGGGGCGGCGGGACGCACGACGAGCAGTACTTC	CASSIRGGGTHDEQYF
TRBV4-2	TRBD1	TRBJ1-2	once	TGTGCCAGCAGCCAAGAAGCGGGCGGGACAGGGAGCGACTATGGCTACACCTTC	CASSQEAGGTGSDYGYTF
TRBV6-5	TRBD1	TRBJ2-3	.	TGTGCCAGCACCTGGGACAGCCTCGCCACAGATACGCAGTATTTT	CASTWDSLATDTQYF
TRBV30	TRBD2	TRBJ2-7	.	TGTGCCTGGAGCGCGGGGGGCCCCTACGAGCAGTACTTC	CAWSAGGPYEQYF
TRBV5-1	.	TRBJ2-2	.	TGCGCCAGCAGTTGGGGGGACACCGGGGAGCTGTTTTTT	CASSWGDTGELFF
TRBV6-5	.	TRBJ2-7	.	TGTGCCAGCAGTAGGGGGGGCCCTTACGAGCAGTACTTC	CASSRGGPYEQYF
TRBV14	.	TRBJ1-2	.	TGTGCCAGCAGCCAAGCCGGCGGGGGGGCGAGCGGCTACACCTTC	CASSQAGGGASGYTF
TRBV9	.	TRBJ2-3	few	TGTGCCAGCAGCGTAGAGGGGGGGCGTGCGGATACGCAGTATTTT	CASSVEGGRADTQYF
TRBV5-1	.	TRBJ1-5	few	TGCGCCAGCTCCCCCGCGGGAGATCGCAATCAGCCCCAGCATTTT	CASSPAGDRNQPQHF
TRBV10-3	TRBD2	TRBJ2-7	.	TGTGCCATCAGTGAGACTAGCGTGGGCGAGCAGTACTTC	CAISETSVGEQYF
TRBV7-3	TRBD2	TRBJ2-3	.	TGTGCCAGCAGCTTTCCTAGCGGGTCCCCAGATACGCAGTATTTT	CASSFPSGSPDTQYF
TRBV10-2	TRBD2	TRBJ2-1	once	TGCGCCAGCAGTTTCCAGCGGGAGTACAATGAGCAGTTCTTC	CASSFQREYNEQFF
TRBV6-1	.	TRBJ2-1	.	TGTGCCACCGAACAGGTCCTCCGTCGGAATGAGCAGTTCTTC	CATEQVLRRNEQFF
TRBV4-1	TRBD2	TRBJ2-1	.	TGCGCCAGCAGCCCTTTAGCGGGGGAGAAGAATGAGCAGTTCTTC	CASSPLAGEKNEQFF
TRBV6-5	TRBD1	TRBJ2-1	.	TGTGCCAGCAGCACGGACAGGGACAGGATGCAGTTCTTC	CASSTDRDRMQFF
TRBV6-5	TRBD1	TRBJ2-2	.	TGTGCCAGTGGGACAGGCTCACCTACCGGGGAGCTGTTTTTT	CASGTGSPTGELFF
TRBV2	.	TRBJ1-1	few	TGTGCCAGCCGTTGGTACATGAACACTGAAGCTTTCTTT	CASRWYMNTEAFF
TRBV18	.	TRBJ1-5	.	TGTGCCAGCTCAGTTCAAACAGGGAGCAGCAATCAGCCCCAGCATTTT	CASSVQTGSSNQPQHF
TRBV30	.	TRBJ2-1	.	TGTGCCTGGAGGCGTAATAGCATAAATGAGCAGTTCTTC	CAWRRNSINEQFF
TRBV6-1	.	TRBJ1-4	.	TGTGCCAGCAGTGACGTAAATGAAAAACTGTTTTTT	CASSDVNEKLFF
TRBV19	.	TRBJ2-1	.	TGTGCCAGTAGCCGGGACTGGACGTACAATGAGCAGTTCTTC	CASSRDWTYNEQFF
TRBV27	.	TRBJ2-1	.	TGTGCCACAGCGTCCGTCTTAAGGGGGAACCACAATGAGCAGTTCTTC	CATASVLRGNHNEQFF
TRBV14	.	TRBJ1-2	.	TGTGCCAGCACCCATCGGAGTTGGCGCGCCCGTGAATTTTGCTATGGCTACACCTTC	CASTHRSWRAREFCYGYTF
TRBV5-1	TRBD1	TRBJ1-3	.	TGCGCCAGCAGCTTGGGAGACAGGGCTGCTGGAAACACCATATATTTT	CASSLGDRAAGNTIYF
TRBV28	TRBD2	TRBJ2-7	.	TGTGCCAGCAGTTTAAGCGGGGGGGTTTACGAGCAGTACTTC	CASSLSGGVYEQYF